This T cell receptor (beta chain) originates from a study of blood T cell repertoires in COVID-19. Looking at the study overall: Researchers got acute and convalescent COVID-19 samples from the United States, Italy and Spain. Sources were T cells, B-cell-depleted T cells, or PBMCs; the material itself was cDNA or gDNA.

Authors' data handling: For nucleated cells, counts were estimated from reference gene primer amplification. Clones were read by immunoSEQ multiplex PCR, and TCRdb kept only the in-frame ones, dropping some. Clone size and the V and J calls come from that table; the DNA yielded D and trimming. This table has some 94,000 clones, about 87% appearing once. CDR1 and CDR2 from the germline V gene are WNHNN and SYGVQD (reference sequence). Trimming took off 4 bases at V and 4 bases at J, with 13 bases between the two ends. This CDR3 is built from 14 residues. Sequencing was performed on peripheral blood. The chain recombines TRBV10-1 with TRBJ2-5, with a tentative D call TRBD1 (5 bases). This sequence originates from a human donor in a cohort sampled during active COVID-19. The CDR3, as DNA: TGCGCCAGCAGTGGAGGCGTTAGGGGAGAGACCCAGTACTTC. This encodes CASSGGVRGETQYF.